The 9 T cell receptor beta chains presented below share a single source sample, sequenced in a study of pediatric ulcerative colitis. Libraries were prepared by immunoSEQ multiplex PCR; TCRdb keeps only in-frame clonotypes and omits some of them. The sample contains about 32,000 clones, around 82% of which appear only once. Sequencing was done on a sample of blood. The source is a boy aged 5-17 years with severe ulcerative colitis.

The chain combines TRBV30 with TRBJ1-1, with a weak D call TRBD1 (6 bases). CDR1 and CDR2 from the germline V gene are GTSNPN and SVGIG (reference sequence). This CDR3 has 15 amino acids. Trimming cost V 7 bases and J 1 base, with 19 bases left between them. For the CDR3, the DNA is TGTGCCTCCACAGGGAGAGGATACCGGAACACTGAAGCTTTCTTT. Translation: CASTGRGYRNTEAFF.

The chain combines TRBV2 with TRBJ1-6; D is unclear. V was clipped by 7 bases and J by 11 bases, with 15 bases between them. From germline, CDR1 is SNHLY and CDR2 FYNNEI. The CDR3 runs to 13 residues. The CDR3 is CASMDPSNTPLHF. In DNA, the CDR3 is TGTGCCAGCATGGACCCCTCAAATACACCCCTCCACTTT.

The CDR3 DNA sequence: TGTGCCAGCAGCCATCCTCCCCTGGGGGGCTACACCTTC. Protein: CASSHPPLGGYTF. V and J are TRBV14 and TRBJ1-2; D remains ambiguous. The CDR3 extends over 13 amino acids. Trimming shortened V by 3 bases and J by 8 bases, and 13 bases separated the two germline ends. Germline CDR1 SGHDN, CDR2 FVKESK.

The chain combines TRBV6-5 with TRBJ2-1, with 8 bases matching TRBD2. The CDR3 contains 15 residues. Germline V lookup: CDR1 MNHEY, CDR2 SVGAGI. With V trimmed by 5 bases and J by 9 bases, 12 bases remained unmatched. The CDR3 reads CASSGYRREGPEQFF. Here the CDR3 DNA reads TGTGCCAGCAGTGGCTACCGTCGGGAGGGCCCTGAGCAGTTCTTC.

This chain connects TRBV18 to TRBJ1-2; a possible D gene is TRBD1 (6 bases). CDR3 length equals 14 residues. Germline assignment: CDR1 KGHSH and CDR2 LQKENI. Trimming took off 2 bases at V and 7 bases at J, with 14 bases between the two ends. CDR3 in DNA: TGTGCCAGCTCACCAGGTCAGGGGAGTCCTGGCTACACCTTC. Its protein is CASSPGQGSPGYTF.

The rearrangement joins TRBV5-1 to TRBJ2-4, with D perhaps matching TRBD1 (6 bases). The CDR3 extends over 16 amino acids. Germline V gene sequence: CDR1 SGHRS, CDR2 YFSETQ. V was clipped by 0 bases and J by 1 base, with 11 bases between them. DNA for the CDR3: TGCGCCAGCAGCTTGGCGACAGGAAGGGCCAAAAACATTCAGTACTTC. Amino acids: CASSLATGRAKNIQYF.

The chain recombines TRBV27 with TRBJ1-2, with D perhaps matching TRBD1 (6 bases). V was cut by 2 bases and J by 6 bases, with 13 bases left in between. Per the germline V gene, CDR1 is MNHEY and CDR2 is SMNVEV (reference sequence). This CDR3 is built from 14 residues. The CDR3 nucleotides are TGTGCCAGCAGTTTACACAGGGAGGTCAATGGCTACACCTTC. This sequence encodes CASSLHREVNGYTF.

This chain links TRBV13 with TRBJ2-3; a weak D match, TRBD2 (6 bases). CDR3 length: 18 amino acids. CDR1 is PRHDT, CDR2 FYEKMQ, per germline (reference sequence). Trimming cost V 1 base and J 4 bases, with 21 bases left between them. CDR3 nucleotides: TGTGCCAGCAGCTTAGTGATTCTAGCGCCTGGTATGGCAGATACGCAGTATTTT. As protein: CASSLVILAPGMADTQYF.

The rearrangement joins TRBV20-1 to TRBJ1-1; the D is unclear. The CDR3 sequence is 11 residues long. Trimming cost V 1 base and J 5 bases, with 5 bases left between them. Germline V gives CDR1 DFQATT, CDR2 SNEGSKA (reference sequence). CDR3 amino acids: CSARGHTEAFF. The CDR3 DNA reads TGCAGTGCTAGAGGGCATACTGAAGCTTTCTTT.